This TCR beta chain was documented in a study of OX40 agonist ivuxolimab in advanced cancers. Study context: Cohort: 80% to 90% men, mean age approximately 64, aged about 23 to 79.

This CDR3 has 13 residues. Trimming took 5 bases from V and 7 from J, leaving 15 bases between them. Germline CDR1 is MNHEY and CDR2 is SVGAGI. The table came from immunoSEQ multiplex PCR; TCRdb's copy has only in-frame clones and leaves some out. This table holds 60,000 to 80,000 clones, roughly 90% found once. The sample in question was CD4+ or CD8+ T cells sorted from blood, obtained in a trial of the OX40 agonist ivuxolimab. The source is an adult with an advanced solid tumor such as melanoma, head and neck, liver or kidney cancer. The chain couples TRBV6-5 to TRBJ2-7, with D perhaps TRBD1 (5 bases). The CDR3 coding sequence is TGTGCCAGCAGTAGGGGAATCCCTTTGGAGCAGTACTTC. Amino acid sequence: CASSRGIPLEQYF.